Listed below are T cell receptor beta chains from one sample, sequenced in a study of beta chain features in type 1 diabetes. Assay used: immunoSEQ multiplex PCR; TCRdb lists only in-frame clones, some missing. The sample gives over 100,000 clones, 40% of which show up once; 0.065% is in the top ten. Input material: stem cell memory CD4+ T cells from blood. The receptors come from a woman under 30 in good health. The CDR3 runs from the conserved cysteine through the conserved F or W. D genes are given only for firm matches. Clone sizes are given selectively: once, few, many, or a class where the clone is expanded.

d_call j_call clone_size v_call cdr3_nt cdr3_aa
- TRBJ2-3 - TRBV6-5 TGTGCCAGCAGTCGACTACCTAGCACAGATACGCAGTATTTT CASSRLPSTDTQYF
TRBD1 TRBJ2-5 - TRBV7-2 TGTGCCAGCAGCCTAAACAGATGGGACAGAAGAGAGACCCAGTACTTC CASSLNRWDRRETQYF
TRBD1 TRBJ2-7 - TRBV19 TGTGCCAGTAGTATCCCCCGACAGGGGGCCCGCGAGCAGTACTTC CASSIPRQGAREQYF
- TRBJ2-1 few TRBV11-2 TGTGCCGGGGGCCGGGACCACATTTCAACCTACAATGAGCAGTTCTTC CAGGRDHISTYNEQFF
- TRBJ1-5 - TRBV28 TGTGCCAGCAGTTCCCCAGTACGCAATCAGCCCCAGCATTTT CASSSPVRNQPQHF
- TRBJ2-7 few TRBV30 TGTGCCTGGAGTTCTGAGGGAGTGGGAGGTGAATACTTC CAWSSEGVGGEYF
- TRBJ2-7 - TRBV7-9 TGTGCCAGCAGCTTCTTCCGGGACATTCCCTACGAGCAGTACTTC CASSFFRDIPYEQYF
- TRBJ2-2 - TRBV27 TGTGCCAGCAGTGTAACCCCGGGACATCACACCGGGGAGCTGTTTTTT CASSVTPGHHTGELFF
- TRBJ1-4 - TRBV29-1 TGCAGCGTTGAACGCTCATCGGAGGGACTGTTTTTT CSVERSSEGLFF
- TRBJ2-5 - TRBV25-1 TGTGCCAGCAGGTCTTCAGGGTTGGAGACCCAGTACTTC CASRSSGLETQYF
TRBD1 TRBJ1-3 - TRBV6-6 TGTGCCAGCACCTCGACAGGGGCGAGCTCTGGAAACACCATATATTTT CASTSTGASSGNTIYF
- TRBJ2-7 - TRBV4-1 TGCGCCAGCAGCCCCCCTGGGAGAACCTACGAGCAGTACTTC CASSPPGRTYEQYF
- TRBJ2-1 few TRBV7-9 TGTGCCAGCAGCTTAGGGGTGGGAGTTCGTGAGCAGTTCTTC CASSLGVGVREQFF
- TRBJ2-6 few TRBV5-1 TGCGCCAGCAGCTTGCAGGGGTCTGGGGCCAACGTCCTGACTTTC CASSLQGSGANVLTF
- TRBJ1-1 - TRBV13 TGTGCCAGCAGCTTAGGACGGACAGCGAACACTGAAGCTTTCTTT CASSLGRTANTEAFF
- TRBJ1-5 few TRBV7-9 TGTGCCAGCAGCTTAGAGGGGCGGTTAAATCAGCCCCAGCATTTT CASSLEGRLNQPQHF
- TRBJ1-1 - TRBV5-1 TGCGCCAGCAGCCGAGGTATGAACACTGAAGCTTTCTTT CASSRGMNTEAFF
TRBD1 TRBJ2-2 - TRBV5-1 TGCGCCAGCAGCTACGAGACAGGGGGAAGGACCGGGGAGCTGTTTTTT CASSYETGGRTGELFF
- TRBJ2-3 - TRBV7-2 TGTGCCAGCAGCGAGTTATCTAGCACAGATACGCAGTATTTT CASSELSSTDTQYF
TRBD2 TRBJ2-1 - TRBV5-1 TGCGCCAGCAGCCTACTAGCGGGAGGTAGTTACAATGAGCAGTTCTTC CASSLLAGGSYNEQFF
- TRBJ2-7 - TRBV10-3 TGTGCCATCAGTCCCTCCCGGTACGTCTCCTACGAGCAGTACTTC CAISPSRYVSYEQYF
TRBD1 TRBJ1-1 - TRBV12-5 TGTGCTAGTGGTTTGGTACTCAGGGGGCGGTTGAACACTGAAGCTTTCTTT CASGLVLRGRLNTEAFF
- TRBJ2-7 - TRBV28 TGTGCCAGCAGTTTACCTGACGGAGCCTACGAGCAGTACTTC CASSLPDGAYEQYF
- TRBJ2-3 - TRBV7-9 TGTGCCAGCAGCTTCCAACTCAGCGGGAGCACAGATACGCAGTATTTT CASSFQLSGSTDTQYF
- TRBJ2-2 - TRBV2 TGTGCCGCCCATCTCCGCTACGGGGACACCGGGGAGCTGTTTTTT CAAHLRYGDTGELFF
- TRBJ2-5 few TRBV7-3 TGTGCCAGCAGCTTGGACACCCAAGAGACCCAGTACTTC CASSLDTQETQYF
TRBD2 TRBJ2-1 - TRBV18 TGTGCCAGCTCACCACGCCTAGCGGGAGGGCCCCCGGGTTCCTACAATGAGCAGTTCTTC CASSPRLAGGPPGSYNEQFF
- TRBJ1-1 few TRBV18 TGTGCCAGCTCACCAGCAGGATTTACTGAAGCTTTCTTT CASSPAGFTEAFF
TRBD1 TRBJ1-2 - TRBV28 TGTGCCAGCAGCAGACTGGACAGGGGGGGCTATGGCTACACCTTC CASSRLDRGGYGYTF
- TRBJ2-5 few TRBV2 TGTGCCAGCAGTCCTACAGTTCAAGAGACCCAGTACTTC CASSPTVQETQYF
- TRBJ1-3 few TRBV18 TGTGCCAGCTCACCGGCGGGAAGAGGAAACACCATATATTTT CASSPAGRGNTIYF
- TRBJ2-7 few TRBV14 TGTGCCAGCAGCCCGCGGCGCCCCTACGAGCAGTACTTC CASSPRRPYEQYF
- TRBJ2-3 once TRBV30 TGTGCCTGGAGTAGCGGGTCGACAGATACGCAGTATTTT CAWSSGSTDTQYF
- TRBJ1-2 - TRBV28 TGTGCCAGCAGTTCCATTAAACGGGTAGCTAACTATGGCTACACCTTC CASSSIKRVANYGYTF
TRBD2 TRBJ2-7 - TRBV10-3 TGTGCCACCATGGGTGGGCTAGCGGGACGCTCCTCCTACGAGCAGTACTTC CATMGGLAGRSSYEQYF
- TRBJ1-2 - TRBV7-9 TGTGCCAGCAGCTTAGCGGCCGCTAACTATGGCTACACCTTC CASSLAAANYGYTF
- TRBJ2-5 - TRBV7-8 TGTGCCAGCAGCTCCAGACAAGAGACCCAGTACTTC CASSSRQETQYF
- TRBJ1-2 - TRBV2 TGTGCCAGCACTGGGCAGGGACTCTATGGCTACACCTTC CASTGQGLYGYTF
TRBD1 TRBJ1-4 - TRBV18 TGTGCCAGCTCTGGGACAGGGTTTGAAAAACTGTTTTTT CASSGTGFEKLFF
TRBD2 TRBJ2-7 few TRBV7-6 TGTGCCAGCAGCGGGGGGGACTACGAGCAGTACTTC CASSGGDYEQYF
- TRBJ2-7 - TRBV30 TGTGCCTGGAAGGTTCCGGGACAAAACTACGAGCAGTACTTC CAWKVPGQNYEQYF
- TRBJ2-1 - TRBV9 TGTGCCAGCAGCTTTCATCAGGGCGCAGGGAATGAGCAGTTCTTC CASSFHQGAGNEQFF
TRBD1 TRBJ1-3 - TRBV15 TGTGCCACCAGCTTCCGTGCCAGGGGGCTTGGAAACACCATATATTTT CATSFRARGLGNTIYF
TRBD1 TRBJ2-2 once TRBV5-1 TGCGCCAGCACAACAGGGGAGTGGACCGGGGAGCTGTTTTTT CASTTGEWTGELFF
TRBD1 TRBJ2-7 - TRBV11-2 TGTGCCAGCAGCCAGGGACAGCCCAGCTCCTACGAGCAGTACTTC CASSQGQPSSYEQYF
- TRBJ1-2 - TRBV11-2 TGTGCCAGCACGCCCTATTATGACACCGATGGCTACACCTTC CASTPYYDTDGYTF